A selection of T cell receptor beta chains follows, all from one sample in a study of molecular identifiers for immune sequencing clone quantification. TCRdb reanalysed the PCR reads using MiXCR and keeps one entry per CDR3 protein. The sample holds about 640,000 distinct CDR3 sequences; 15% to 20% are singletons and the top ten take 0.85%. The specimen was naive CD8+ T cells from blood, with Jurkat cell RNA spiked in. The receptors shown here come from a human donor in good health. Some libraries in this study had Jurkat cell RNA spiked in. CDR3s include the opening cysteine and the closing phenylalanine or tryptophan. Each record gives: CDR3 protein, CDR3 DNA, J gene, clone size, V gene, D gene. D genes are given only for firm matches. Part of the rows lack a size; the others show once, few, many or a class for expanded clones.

CASSHVSGNTGELFF,TGTGCCAGCAGCCATGTTAGCGGGAACACCGGGGAGCTGTTTTTT,TRBJ2-2,many,TRBV3-1,-
CASSAKGQGYEQYF,TGTGCCAGCAGTGCCAAGGGACAGGGTTACGAGCAGTACTTC,TRBJ2-7,few,TRBV27,TRBD1
CASSDPTLNTGELFF,TGTGCCAGCAGCGACCCCACTCTGAACACCGGGGAGCTGTTTTTT,TRBJ2-2,few,TRBV9,-
CASRAGLAGVETQYF,TGTGCCAGCAGGGCTGGACTAGCGGGAGTTGAGACCCAGTACTTC,TRBJ2-5,-,TRBV12-3/TRBV12-4,TRBD2
CAIRGTEAFF,TGTGCCATCAGGGGGACTGAAGCTTTCTTT,TRBJ1-1,many,TRBV10-3,-
CASSDVPNQPQHF,TGTGCCAGCAGCGACGTTCCTAACCAGCCCCAGCATTTT,TRBJ1-5,-,TRBV7-2,-
CASSQEAGGIYEQYF,TGCGCCAGCAGCCAAGAGGCGGGTGGCATTTACGAGCAGTACTTC,TRBJ2-7,many,TRBV4-3,-
CASSLGISGGGDTQYF,TGTGCCAGCAGCTTAGGGATTTCCGGGGGAGGAGATACGCAGTATTTT,TRBJ2-3,many,TRBV11-2,-
CASSLLAGSQETQYF,TGCGCCAGCAGCTTACTGGCGGGATCCCAAGAGACCCAGTACTTC,TRBJ2-5,many,TRBV5-1,-
CASSYLAEQFF,TGTGCCAGCAGTTACTTGGCTGAGCAGTTCTTC,TRBJ2-1,few,TRBV6-5,-
CASSLMDRKVPLIGYTF,TGTGCCAGCAGCCTCATGGACAGGAAGGTTCCTCTCATTGGCTACACCTTC,TRBJ1-2,few,TRBV11-2,TRBD1
CASSFPGTSGEYEQYF,TGTGCCAGCAGCTTCCCCGGGACTAGCGGGGAGTACGAGCAGTACTTC,TRBJ2-7,many,TRBV2,TRBD2
CASSLAYSSNQPQHF,TGTGCCAGCAGCTTGGCGTATAGCAGCAATCAGCCCCAGCATTTT,TRBJ1-5,many,TRBV5-8,-
CSVEDPSILIDTQYF,TGCAGCGTTGAAGATCCCTCGATCCTGATTGATACGCAGTATTTT,TRBJ2-3,many,TRBV29-1,-
CASSYRGQPNSPLHF,TGTGCCAGCAGTTACCGGGGACAGCCAAATTCACCCCTCCACTTT,TRBJ1-6,many,TRBV6-6,TRBD1
CASSSGTIYEQYF,TGTGCCAGCAGTTCCGGGACAATCTACGAGCAGTACTTC,TRBJ2-7,-,TRBV6-2/TRBV6-3,-
CASSLPTGDRQETQYF,TGCGCCAGCAGTCTCCCCACAGGGGACCGCCAAGAGACCCAGTACTTC,TRBJ2-5,many,TRBV23-1,TRBD1
CASGDPNTEAFF,TGTGCCAGCGGGGACCCGAACACTGAAGCTTTCTTT,TRBJ1-1,many,TRBV9,-
CASSEGGGWKTQYF,TGTGCCAGCAGCGAGGGGGGGGGCTGGAAGACCCAGTACTTC,TRBJ2-5,many,TRBV6-6,-
CASAMTSGRGETQYF,TGTGCCAGCGCGATGACTAGCGGGAGAGGAGAGACCCAGTACTTC,TRBJ2-5,few,TRBV5-6,TRBD2
CASRTSGGYEQYF,TGTGCCAGCAGGACTAGCGGGGGGTACGAGCAGTACTTC,TRBJ2-7,many,TRBV27,TRBD2
CASSLQGFTDTQYF,TGTGCCAGCAGTTTACAGGGCTTTACAGATACGCAGTATTTT,TRBJ2-3,few,TRBV12-3/TRBV12-4,-
CASRTYTGAFF,TGTGCCAGCAGGACATACACTGGAGCTTTCTTT,TRBJ1-1,-,TRBV6-5,-
CASSPGADSSYNEQFF,TGTGCCAGCAGCCCAGGCGCCGATAGCTCCTACAATGAGCAGTTCTTC,TRBJ2-1,many,TRBV11-2,-
CASSFVNEQFF,TGTGCCAGCAGTTTTGTCAATGAGCAGTTCTTC,TRBJ2-1,-,TRBV27,-
CASSLSTAGGLNEQFF,TGTGCCAGCAGTTTATCGACGGCGGGAGGGCTTAATGAGCAGTTCTTC,TRBJ2-1,-,TRBV27,TRBD2
CAVDDGFGDNEQFF,TGTGCCGTAGACGACGGGTTCGGCGACAATGAGCAGTTCTTC,TRBJ2-1,many,TRBV24-1,-
CASSVAGRAAYNEQFF,TGTGCCAGCAGCGTAGCAGGACGGGCGGCCTACAATGAGCAGTTCTTC,TRBJ2-1,few,TRBV9,-
CASSLVEVGGYTF,TGTGCCAGCAGCTTAGTTGAAGTTGGGGGCTACACCTTC,TRBJ1-2,-,TRBV7-8,-
CSVVGSGTVEAFF,TGCAGCGTTGTGGGGTCTGGGACAGTCGAAGCTTTCTTT,TRBJ1-1,many,TRBV29-1,TRBD1
CASSEARAAQLNQPQHF,TGTGCCAGCAGTGAAGCGAGGGCGGCACAGCTCAATCAGCCCCAGCATTTT,TRBJ1-5,many,TRBV6-1,-
CASSLTGQGAYEQYF,TGTGCCAGCAGTTTAACGGGACAGGGGGCCTACGAGCAGTACTTC,TRBJ2-7,many,TRBV27,TRBD1
CSVRGPYNEQFF,TGCAGCGTCCGCGGCCCCTACAATGAGCAGTTCTTC,TRBJ2-1,many,TRBV29-1,-
CASSIQVYGRNTEAFF,TGTGCCAGTAGTATACAGGTATATGGTCGGAACACTGAAGCTTTCTTT,TRBJ1-1,many,TRBV19,-
CASSQVPGHNYEQYF,TGTGCCAGCAGCCAAGTTCCGGGACACAATTACGAGCAGTACTTC,TRBJ2-7,-,TRBV27,-
CASNMRENQPQHF,TGTGCCAGCAATATGCGGGAAAATCAGCCCCAGCATTTT,TRBJ1-5,many,TRBV7-9,-
CASSVVPGAANTEAFF,TGTGCCAGCAGCGTAGTTCCGGGGGCAGCGAACACTGAAGCTTTCTTT,TRBJ1-1,-,TRBV9,-
CASSNMVRGQIYEQYF,TGTGCCAGCAGCAATATGGTACGGGGCCAAATCTACGAGCAGTACTTC,TRBJ2-7,-,TRBV11-2,-
CASSHKIGGWDTDTQYF,TGTGCCAGCTCACACAAGATTGGGGGCTGGGACACAGATACGCAGTATTTT,TRBJ2-3,few,TRBV18,-
CASMERDYEQYF,TGTGCCAGCATGGAGCGGGACTACGAGCAGTACTTC,TRBJ2-7,many,TRBV25-1,TRBD2
CASSRGDEQFF,TGTGCCAGTAGCCGGGGGGATGAGCAGTTCTTC,TRBJ2-1,-,TRBV19,TRBD2
CSARDRAVSYEQYF,TGCAGTGCTAGAGATCGTGCAGTTTCCTACGAGCAGTACTTC,TRBJ2-7,many,TRBV20-1,-
CASSPEEHSYEQYF,TGCGCCAGCAGCCCCGAGGAACACTCCTACGAGCAGTACTTC,TRBJ2-7,-,TRBV4-3,-
CASSFGAGLNSYNEQFF,TGTGCCAGCAGCTTCGGCGCGGGACTAAACTCCTACAATGAGCAGTTCTTC,TRBJ2-1,many,TRBV11-2,TRBD2
CASSFLAGAYNEQFF,TGTGCCAGCAGTTTTCTAGCGGGGGCTTACAATGAGCAGTTCTTC,TRBJ2-1,many,TRBV27,TRBD2
CASSPETGELFF,TGTGCCAGCAGTCCTGAGACCGGGGAGCTGTTTTTT,TRBJ2-2,many,TRBV12-3/TRBV12-4,-
CSARGRLAGLDEQFF,TGCAGTGCTAGGGGTCGACTAGCGGGATTGGATGAGCAGTTCTTC,TRBJ2-1,many,TRBV20-1,TRBD2
CASSWGTDPYEQYF,TGTGCCAGCAGCTGGGGGACGGACCCCTACGAGCAGTACTTC,TRBJ2-7,many,TRBV5-6,-
CASSLGAGSTYEQYF,TGCGCCAGCAGCTTGGGGGCAGGGAGCACCTACGAGCAGTACTTC,TRBJ2-7,-,TRBV5-1,-
CASSPLDVIGPYEQYF,TGTGCCAGCAGTCCCCTGGATGTTATCGGCCCCTACGAGCAGTACTTC,TRBJ2-7,many,TRBV27,-
CASSGRLYEQYF,TGTGCCAGCAGCGGACGTTTATACGAGCAGTACTTC,TRBJ2-7,many,TRBV7-6,-
CASSERSGYGNTIYF,TGTGCCAGCAGTGAAAGGTCCGGCTATGGGAACACCATATATTTT,TRBJ1-3,-,TRBV2,-
CASSNPLGNSYNEQFF,TGTGCCAGCAGTAACCCACTAGGGAACTCCTACAATGAGCAGTTCTTC,TRBJ2-1,-,TRBV27,-
CASSTGITEAFF,TGTGCCAGCAGTACAGGGATCACTGAAGCTTTCTTT,TRBJ1-1,many,TRBV6-1,-
CASSPLGRGPYQETQCF,TGCGCCAGCAGCCCTTTGGGCAGGGGCCCCTACCAAGAGACCCAGTGCTTC,TRBJ2-5,-,TRBV4-3,-
CASRTRDRDEKLFF,TGTGCCAGCAGGACCCGGGACAGGGATGAAAAACTGTTTTTT,TRBJ1-4,few,TRBV27,TRBD1
CASSLLVGGPHTDTQYF,TGTGCCAGCAGTTTATTGGTGGGAGGGCCTCACACAGATACGCAGTATTTT,TRBJ2-3,many,TRBV27,TRBD2
CATSALLAENEQFF,TGTGCCACCAGTGCTCTACTAGCGGAGAATGAGCAGTTCTTC,TRBJ2-1,many,TRBV24-1,TRBD2
CASRPGLAGGFEQFF,TGTGCCAGCAGGCCAGGACTAGCGGGAGGATTTGAGCAGTTCTTC,TRBJ2-1,few,TRBV27,TRBD2
CASSLPGSSYNEQFF,TGTGCCAGTAGTCTCCCCGGGTCCTCCTACAATGAGCAGTTCTTC,TRBJ2-1,many,TRBV19,-